The 13 T cell receptor beta chains below come from one sample, sequenced in a study of T cells in Graves' hyperthyroidism and ophthalmopathy. Amplification yielded TCR beta CDR3 regions, with RNA transcripts as the source. Primed by the HTBI set, a first-round RT-PCR was run on the TCR CDR3. TCRdb reanalysed the multiplex PCR reads using MiXCR and keeps one entry per CDR3 protein. Found here are about 740,000 distinct CDR3 sequences, about 14% of them singletons; the top ten hold about 9.4%. The sequenced sample consisted of blood. The receptors come from a woman under 30 with Graves' hyperthyroidism.

This clonotype was recorded many times. This sequence joins TRBV6-2 or TRBV6-3 and TRBJ2-7; D not certain. Germline V lookup: CDR1 MNHEY, CDR2 SVGEGT. CDR3 length: 14 amino acids. V gave up 9 bases and J gave up 3 bases, with 18 bases separating them. In DNA form, the CDR3 reads TGTGCCAGTGAAAGACAAGGCGCCGACTACGAGCAGTACTTC. It encodes CASERQGADYEQYF.

This clonotype was found many times. The rearrangement uses TRBV7-9 and TRBJ2-5; perhaps TRBD2 as D (5 bases). V lost 5 bases and J lost 1, with 11 bases in between. The CDR3 sequence is 14 residues long. Germline CDR1 is SEHNR and CDR2 is FQNEAQ (reference sequence). The CDR3 is CASSGGRTQETQYF. The DNA of the CDR3 is TGTGCCAGCAGCGGAGGACGGACCCAAGAGACCCAGTACTTC.

The chain has TRBV5-1 and TRBJ2-7, with D hard to call. The CDR3 spans 13 residues. The V gene's germline CDR1 is SGHRS and CDR2 YFSETQ. V dropped 5 bases and J dropped 3 bases, with 12 bases sitting between them. The CDR3 protein is CASRGFSNYEQYF. For the CDR3, the DNA is TGCGCCAGCAGGGGGTTCTCCAACTACGAGCAGTACTTC.

This clonotype was counted only a few times. The rearrangement links TRBV27 to TRBJ2-7; D possibly uses TRBD1 or TRBD2 (5 bases each). Trimming cost V 1 base and J 7 bases, with 17 bases left between them. This CDR3 spans 15 amino acids. CDR1 is MNHEY, CDR2 SMNVEV, per germline (reference sequence). Here the CDR3 reads CASSLYPGSSGEQYF. In DNA form, the CDR3 reads TGTGCCAGCAGTTTATATCCAGGGAGTTCAGGGGAGCAGTACTTC.

This clonotype was seen at least ten times. The chain combines TRBV11-2 with TRBJ2-5; D is undetermined. This CDR3 has 14 amino acids. In germline, CDR1 is SGHAT, CDR2 FQNNGV. Trimming cost V 1 base and J 5 bases, with 11 bases left between them. The CDR3 DNA is TGTGCCAGCAGCTTAGTCGGCATGTTTGAGACCCAGTACTTC. Amino acids: CASSLVGMFETQYF.

The chain joins TRBV10-3 to TRBJ2-3, with D maybe TRBD2 (6 bases). CDR1 and CDR2 (germline): ENHRY, SYGVKD. The CDR3 extends over 13 amino acids. V dropped 6 bases and J dropped 0 bases, with 7 bases sitting between them. The CDR3 region is CAISGSSTDTQYF. DNA of the CDR3: TGTGCCATCAGCGGGAGTAGCACAGATACGCAGTATTTT.

This clonotype was picked up a small number of times. The V and J genes are TRBV29-1 and TRBJ2-5; D perhaps matches TRBD1 (5 bases). CDR3 length: 16 amino acids. Trimming took 5 bases from V and 4 from J, leaving 23 bases between them. Germline-derived CDR1 and CDR2 are SQVTM and ANQGSEA. The CDR3 spells CSVSPRAPRVGETQYF. The CDR3 DNA reads as TGCAGCGTTTCACCCAGGGCACCCCGAGTAGGAGAGACCCAGTACTTC.

The CDR3 reads CASSTGTSVSETQFF. The CDR3 nucleotides are TGTGCCAGCAGCACCGGGACTAGCGTGTCGGAGACCCAGTTCTTC. The chain recombines TRBV7-3 with TRBJ2-5, with 10 bases fitting TRBD2. The assigned J gene may be wrong: the sequence end matches TRBJ2-1 better. This CDR3 comprises 15 residues. Germline V gives CDR1 SGHTA, CDR2 FQGTGA.

This clonotype has at least ten counts. The genes are TRBV28 and TRBJ2-1, with D perhaps matching TRBD2 (5 bases). There are 15 residues in the CDR3. V dropped 3 bases and J dropped 7 bases, with 16 bases sitting between them. CDR1 is MDHEN and CDR2 is SYDVKM in the germline V gene. This CDR3 reads CASSFAGSRDNEQFF. CDR3 nucleotide sequence: TGTGCCAGCAGTTTTGCGGGTAGTAGGGATAATGAGCAGTTCTTC.

This clonotype was counted ten times or more. CDR3 protein: CASRPSGGDTQYF. DNA for the CDR3: TGTGCCAGCAGGCCGTCGGGGGGAGATACGCAGTATTTT. J is TRBJ2-3 and V is TRBV12-3 or TRBV12-4, with 7 positions matching TRBD2. The length of the CDR3 is 13 residues. V shed 6 bases, J shed 5 bases, and the junction held 5 bases outside the gene matches.

Note on this clonotype: Since no conserved phenylalanine or tryptophan closes the CDR3, a read error is the likely cause. The CDR3 DNA reads as TGTGCCAGCAGCTTGGGGGAGACCCAGTACCTC. Amino acid sequence: CASSLGETQYL. The V and J genes are TRBV11-2 and TRBJ2-5; D unclear. Germline loops: CDR1 SGHAT, CDR2 FQNNGV. V was clipped by 3 bases and J by 5 bases, with 4 bases between them. The CDR3 runs to 11 residues.

This clonotype was seen more than once but under ten times. The gene calls are TRBV4-3 and TRBJ2-1; TRBD2 matches at 14 bases. Germline-derived CDR1 and CDR2 are LGHNA and YSLEER. This CDR3 spans 15 amino acids. V shed 0 bases, J shed 13 bases, and the junction held 5 bases outside the gene matches. The CDR3, as DNA: TGCGCCAGCAGCCAAGAGGGACTAGCGGGAGATAGTCAGTTCTTC. Protein product: CASSQEGLAGDSQFF.

This rearrangement joins TRBV30 to TRBJ2-1, with D maybe TRBD2 (5 bases). Germline loops: CDR1 GTSNPN, CDR2 SVGIG (reference sequence). Trimming took off 1 base at V and 5 bases at J, with 9 bases between the two ends. The CDR3 spans 13 residues. CDR3 DNA sequence: TGTGCCTGGAGTGATCTAGCCGACAATGAGCAGTTCTTC. It encodes CAWSDLADNEQFF.